This T cell receptor (beta chain) was identified during a study of cytomegalovirus exposure and HLA in healthy donors. TCRdb keeps only in-frame clones here, not all; method: immunoSEQ multiplex PCR. The sample yields hundreds of thousands of clones, about 90% seen once. From germline, CDR1 is SGHVS and CDR2 FNYEAQ. This CDR3 comprises 14 residues. The V end was cut by 5 bases, the J end by 8 bases, with 18 bases between. This receptor was taken from a man in his late teens or twenties in good health and CMV-seropositive. V usage is TRBV7-6 and J usage is TRBJ1-2, with D possibly being TRBD1 (5 bases). Material for sequencing was PBMCs. The CDR3 sequence is CASSLTGGGGGYTF. DNA for the CDR3: TGTGCCAGCAGCCTCACCGGGGGGGGTGGCGGCTACACCTTC.